The 20 T cell receptor beta chains below all came from one sample that was sequenced in a study of T cell responses to AZD1222 COVID-19 vaccine. The assay was immunoSEQ multiplex PCR, and TCRdb's table has in-frame clones only and misses some. In the table there are some 130,000 clones, more than 85% of which are singletons. This specimen consisted of peripheral blood, obtained 28 days after the second AZD1222 dose. Receptor source: an adult who received the AZD1222 COVID-19 vaccine.

The chain uses TRBV15 and TRBJ2-5, with D possibly TRBD2 on 7 matching bases. With 0 bases removed from V and 7 bases from J, the gap between germline ends came to 15 bases. Germline V CDR1 and CDR2: LNHNV, YYDKDF (reference sequence). The CDR3 length is 15 residues. In DNA, the CDR3 is TGTGCCACCAGCAGAGATCGAGGGGGGGAGCGGACCCAGTACTTC. It specifies CATSRDRGGERTQYF. The full variable domain, in which reference TRBV15 and TRBJ2-5 provide the parts outside the CDR3, is DAMVIQNPRYQVTQFGKPVTLSCSQTLNHNVMYWYQQKSSQAPKLLFHYYDKDFNNEADTPDNFQSRRPNTSFCFLDIRSPGLGDTAMYLCATSRDRGGERTQYFGPGTRLLVL.

The chain employs TRBV18 and TRBJ1-3; no clear D gene. The CDR3 extends over 16 amino acids. Germline V gene data show CDR1 as KGHSH and CDR2 as LQKENI. Trimming pared 5 bases from V and 0 bases from J, leaving 14 bases between. The CDR3 loop reads CASSASSWISGNTIYF. The CDR3, as DNA: TGTGCCAGCTCAGCATCATCCTGGATCTCTGGAAACACCATATATTTT.

CDR3 in amino acids: CASSSPRKPVDKGRVGLNTIYF. In nucleotides, the CDR3 is TGTGCCAGCAGCTCGCCTCGTAAGCCCGTGGACAAGGGGAGGGTAGGATTAAACACCATATATTTT. The V gene is TRBV7-3, the J gene TRBJ1-3; weak D call: TRBD1 (5 bases). This CDR3 has 22 amino acids. Trimming took off 4 bases at V and 6 bases at J, with 37 bases between the two ends. Germline assignment: CDR1 SGHTA and CDR2 FQGTGA.

This rearrangement joins TRBV18 to TRBJ2-5; D may correspond to TRBD1 or TRBD2 (5 bases each). The germline V gene encodes CDR1 KGHSH and CDR2 LQKENI. The CDR3 is 15 amino acids. The ends were cut back, 0 bases at V and 5 bases at J, with 13 bases in the middle. The CDR3 DNA sequence: TGTGCCAGCTCACCACCGACGAGGGGCGGGGAGACCCAGTACTTC. Translated: CASSPPTRGGETQYF.

This sequence joins TRBV9 and TRBJ1-3; 8 bases map to TRBD1. Germline CDR1 and CDR2: SGDLS and YYNGEE. V trimming: 2 bases; J trimming: 1 base; junction bases outside the gene matches: 5. This CDR3 is 16 amino acids long. CDR3 DNA: TGTGCCAGCAGCGTCGGACAGGGTCTATCTGGAAACACCATATATTTT. Translated, it gives CASSVGQGLSGNTIYF. Based on the CDR3 plus reference TRBV9 and TRBJ1-3, the full variable domain is DSGVTQTPKHLITATGQRVTLRCSPRSGDLSVYWYQQSLDQGLQFLIQYYNGEERAKGNILERFSAQQFPDLHSELNLSSLELGDSALYFCASSVGQGLSGNTIYFGEGSWLTVV.

The rearrangement links TRBV7-9 to TRBJ1-2; D might be TRBD1 (6 bases). Per germline, CDR1 SEHNR and CDR2 FQNEAQ (reference sequence). The CDR3 has 18 residues. The V and J ends lost 1 base and 3 bases respectively, with 21 bases between them. The CDR3 DNA reads as TGTGCCAGCAGCTTAGGTACCCCGGCGGGGGCCCGTTACTATGGCTACACCTTC. Amino acids: CASSLGTPAGARYYGYTF.

The chain employs TRBV4-1 and TRBJ1-1; no firm D call. The ends were cut back, 2 bases at V and 1 base at J, with 11 bases in the middle. Germline V lookup: CDR1 MGHRA, CDR2 YSYEKL. The CDR3 runs to 15 residues. CDR3 sequence reads: CASSQRRRQNTEAFF. CDR3 in DNA: TGCGCCAGCAGCCAAAGGAGAAGGCAGAACACTGAAGCTTTCTTT.

The count of this clone is one. This chain joins TRBV14 and TRBJ1-6, with a weak D call TRBD1 (5 bases). There are 15 residues in the CDR3. Germline V gene lookup returns CDR1 SGHDN and CDR2 FVKESK. Trimming removed 0 bases from V and 9 bases from J, with 12 bases in between. Here the CDR3 reads CASSQEVGVGSPLHF. In nucleotides, the CDR3 is TGTGCCAGCAGCCAAGAAGTAGGGGTAGGTTCACCCCTCCACTTT.

The V gene is TRBV18, the J gene TRBJ2-1; either TRBD1 or TRBD2 may supply D (5 bases each). Germline-derived CDR1 and CDR2 are KGHSH and LQKENI. V shed 6 bases and J shed 0 bases, with 15 bases lying between them. The CDR3 runs to 16 residues. CDR3 coding DNA: TGTGCCAGCTCCCCCCTCGGGACCCCCTCCTACAATGAGCAGTTCTTC. Its translation: CASSPLGTPSYNEQFF. Using reference TRBV18 and TRBJ2-1 for the parts outside the CDR3, the full variable domain is NAGVMQNPRHLVRRRGQEARLRCSPMKGHSHVYWYRQLPEEGLKFMVYLQKENIIDESGMPKERFSAEFPKEGPSILRIQQVVRGDSAAYFCASSPLGTPSYNEQFFGPGTRLTVL.

The chain uses TRBV6-6 and TRBJ1-2; 7 nucleotides line up with TRBD1. CDR1 is MNHNY, CDR2 SVGAGI, per germline (reference sequence). Trimming cost V 6 bases and J 0 bases; bases outside gene matches: 10. The CDR3 length is 16 residues. CDR3 sequence reads: CASRIRDSLANYGYTF. CDR3 bases: TGTGCCAGCAGAATCCGGGACAGTTTAGCTAACTATGGCTACACCTTC.

The rearrangement links TRBV4-1 to TRBJ1-2; TRBD1 is a possible D gene (6 bases). The CDR3 length is 15 residues. CDR1 MGHRA and CDR2 YSYEKL come from the germline V gene. With 0 bases removed from V and 4 bases from J, the gap between germline ends came to 12 bases. CDR3 in DNA: TGCGCCAGCAGCCAAGATTGGACAGATATCTATGGCTACACCTTC. Protein product: CASSQDWTDIYGYTF.

This sequence joins TRBV30 and TRBJ1-2, with a weak D call TRBD1 (6 bases). Trimming took off 6 bases at V and 1 base at J, with 12 bases between the two ends. Germline CDR1 reads GTSNPN; CDR2 reads SVGIG (reference sequence). This CDR3 comprises 13 residues. CDR3 sequence reads: CACPRGGNYGYTF. The CDR3 nucleotides read TGTGCCTGCCCGAGGGGGGGTAACTATGGCTACACCTTC.

The rearrangement joins TRBV7-6 to TRBJ1-1, with D perhaps matching TRBD1 (6 bases). V was trimmed by 8 bases and J by 1 base, leaving 26 bases between them. Germline V gene sequence: CDR1 SGHVS, CDR2 FNYEAQ. The CDR3 is 18 amino acids. CDR3 residues: CASRLTRGGREKNTEAFF. CDR3 nucleotide sequence: TGTGCCAGCCGTCTGACCCGTGGGGGCAGGGAGAAGAACACTGAAGCTTTCTTT.

This chain uses TRBV6-5 with TRBJ1-1, with D hard to call. With 5 bases removed from V and 1 base from J, the gap between germline ends came to 8 bases. The CDR3 runs 13 residues. Germline CDR1 and CDR2: MNHEY and SVGAGI. The CDR3 loop is CASSLTSNTEAFF. The CDR3 DNA sequence: TGTGCCAGCAGTCTAACCTCGAACACTGAAGCTTTCTTT.

The V and J genes are TRBV5-4 and TRBJ2-1; D might be TRBD1 (5 bases). V dropped 4 bases and J dropped 5 bases, with 10 bases sitting between them. CDR1 is SGHNT, CDR2 YYREEE, per germline (reference sequence). The length of the CDR3 is 13 residues. CDR3 bases: TGTGCCAGCAGCCCCGACAGCCACAATGAGCAGTTCTTC. This sequence encodes CASSPDSHNEQFF.

This sequence joins TRBV19 and TRBJ1-1, with a tentative D call TRBD1 (6 bases). Germline V lookup: CDR1 LNHDA, CDR2 SQIVND (reference sequence). Trimming took off 4 bases at V and 0 bases at J, with 9 bases between the two ends. This CDR3 comprises 14 residues. The DNA for the CDR3 is TGTGCCAGTAGTAGGACAGAGATGAACACTGAAGCTTTCTTT. It codes for CASSRTEMNTEAFF.

J is TRBJ2-3 and V is TRBV27; D is unresolved. Between the trimmed V and J ends, which lost 2 bases and 3 bases, there was a span of 15 bases. Germline CDR1 reads MNHEY; CDR2 reads SMNVEV (reference sequence). The CDR3 is made up of 16 amino acids. CDR3 bases: TGTGCCAGCAGTTTAGGTTGGAGTTGGGCGACAGATACGCAGTATTTT. This gives the protein CASSLGWSWATDTQYF.

The chain employs TRBV7-8 and TRBJ1-6, with TRBD1 matching 11 bases. Per the germline V gene, CDR1 is SGHVS and CDR2 is FQNEAQ. The trim removed 5 bases at V and 7 bases at J, leaving 7 bases unmatched. The CDR3 length is 16 residues. The CDR3 sequence: CASSVDRGLPNSPLHF. In DNA form, the CDR3 reads TGTGCCAGCAGCGTGGACAGGGGGCTTCCCAATTCACCCCTCCACTTT.

The chain is built from TRBV6-5 and TRBJ1-2; D ambiguous. The CDR3 contains 12 residues. Trimming removed 6 bases at V and 9 bases at J, with 14 bases between. Germline-derived CDR1 and CDR2 are MNHEY and SVGAGI. The CDR3 nucleotides are TGTGCCAGCAGCGTCCCGTCTAATAGCTACACCTTC. It translates to CASSVPSNSYTF.

The chain joins TRBV7-2 to TRBJ1-2; possibly TRBD1 for D (5 bases). Germline CDR1 and CDR2: SGHTA and FQGNSA. This CDR3 region has 16 residues. The ends were cut back, 6 bases at V and 5 bases at J, with 22 bases in the middle. CDR3 amino acids: CASRPGGTRNWYGYTF. DNA of the CDR3: TGTGCCAGCAGGCCGGGGGGAACCCGTAATTGGTATGGCTACACCTTC.